These 20 T cell receptor beta chains originate from one sample sequenced in a study of CD8 T cells in ankylosing spondylitis. TCRdb fed the 5' RACE reads into MiXCR, producing one record per CDR3 protein. The table includes 200,000 to 250,000 distinct CDR3 sequences, 20% to 30% detected once. The sequenced material came from blood, either unsorted or a sorted T cell fraction (not recorded which). The receptors shown here come from a male donor with ankylosing spondylitis or in good health (not recorded which).

This clonotype was seen many times. The chain has TRBV4-3 and TRBJ2-5, with D tentatively TRBD1 (6 bases). The CDR3 consists of 14 residues. The germline V and J ends were trimmed by 3 bases and 2 bases, with 10 bases remaining between them. Germline assignment: CDR1 LGHNA and CDR2 YSLEER. The CDR3 loop reads CASSQWGQQETQYF. In nucleotides, the CDR3 is TGCGCCAGCAGCCAGTGGGGGCAGCAAGAGACCCAGTACTTC.

Ten or more counts support this clonotype. The rearrangement joins TRBV20-1 to TRBJ2-5, with D maybe TRBD1 (5 bases). CDR1 is DFQATT, CDR2 SNEGSKA, per germline (reference sequence). The CDR3 has 13 amino acids. V was trimmed by 1 base and J by 0 bases, leaving 6 bases between them. CDR3: CSARGTHQETQYF. CDR3 nucleotides: TGCAGTGCTAGAGGGACACACCAAGAGACCCAGTACTTC.

This clonotype was detected only a few times. The chain uses TRBV6-5 and TRBJ2-1, with unresolved D. The germline V and J ends were trimmed by 0 bases and 0 bases, with 12 bases remaining between them. Per germline, CDR1 MNHEY and CDR2 SVGAGI. The CDR3 runs 17 residues. The DNA of the CDR3 is TGTGCCAGCAGTTACTCCGGAGCTAGAGGCTCCTACAATGAGCAGTTCTTC. It codes for CASSYSGARGSYNEQFF.

This clonotype was counted ten times or more. This chain connects TRBV5-1 to TRBJ2-3; 7 positions match TRBD1. The CDR3 sequence is 15 residues long. CDR1 and CDR2 (germline): SGHRS, YFSETQ. Trimming cost V 4 bases and J 3 bases; bases outside gene matches: 8. The CDR3 is CASSGGQPVTDTQYF. The DNA of the CDR3 is TGCGCCAGCAGCGGGGGACAGCCGGTAACAGATACGCAGTATTTT. The whole variable domain, remainder taken from reference TRBV5-1 and TRBJ2-3, is KAGVTQTPRYLIKTRGQQVTLSCSPISGHRSVSWYQQTPGQGLQFLFEYFSETQRNKGNFPGRFSGRQFSNSRSEMNVSTLELGDSALYLCASSGGQPVTDTQYFGPGTRLTVL.

About this clonotype itself: This sequence may be a read error, since a much larger clone differs from it by one base. This chain links TRBV3-1 with TRBJ1-1; D gene ambiguous. The CDR3 runs to 15 residues. Germline V gives CDR1 LGHDT, CDR2 YNNKEL (reference sequence). In DNA form, the CDR3 reads TGTGCCACCAGCCAAGTGGCCACCGGGGACACTGAAGCTTTCTTT. Translation: CATSQVATGDTEAFF.

This clonotype was counted ten times or more. The genes are TRBV2 and TRBJ2-7; D gene uncertain. The CDR3 sequence is 12 residues long. Germline V gene data show CDR1 as SNHLY and CDR2 as FYNNEI. V was pared by 5 bases and J by 1 base, with 6 bases between. The CDR3 coding sequence is TGTGCCAGCAGTAATTGGTCCTACGAGCAGTACTTC. Its protein is CASSNWSYEQYF.

This clonotype has at least ten counts. V and J are TRBV5-1 and TRBJ2-7, with 9 bases matching TRBD2. Germline CDR1 and CDR2: SGHRS and YFSETQ. The junction had 7 bases not matched to a gene; V was cut back by 2 bases and J by 7 bases. This CDR3 has 14 residues. This CDR3 reads CASSFLAGIPEQYF. The CDR3 nucleotides are TGCGCCAGCAGCTTTCTAGCGGGGATACCAGAGCAGTACTTC.

This clonotype was counted a few times. The chain combines TRBV19 with TRBJ2-4; D ambiguous. V dropped 3 bases and J dropped 0 bases, with 12 bases sitting between them. The germline V gene has CDR1 LNHDA and CDR2 SQIVND (reference sequence). CDR3 length: 16 amino acids. The CDR3 bases are TGTGCCAGTAGTATGGACGAGAACTTAGCCAAAAACATTCAGTACTTC. Amino acids: CASSMDENLAKNIQYF.

This clonotype was seen repeatedly, ten times or more. This chain connects TRBV4-2 to TRBJ2-2; no clear D. V lost 2 bases to trimming and J lost 3 bases, with 4 bases between them. CDR3 length equals 13 residues. Germline lookup yields CDR1 LGHNA and CDR2 YNFKEQ. The CDR3 DNA is TGTGCCAGCAGCCAACGGGACACCGGGGAGCTGTTTTTT. This encodes CASSQRDTGELFF.

There are a few counts of this clonotype. This CDR3 is CAITSRQLGTDTQYF. The CDR3 DNA follows: TGTGCCATCACTTCACGCCAGCTAGGCACAGATACGCAGTATTTT. The chain is built from TRBV10-3 and TRBJ2-3; D is uncertain. This CDR3 spans 15 amino acids. Germline CDR1 ENHRY, CDR2 SYGVKD. V was cut by 7 bases and J by 1 base, with 15 bases left in between.

V usage is TRBV20-1 and J usage is TRBJ2-5; 7 positions agree with TRBD2. The junction had 16 bases not matched to a gene; V was cut back by 6 bases and J by 3 bases. The CDR3 length is 16 residues. Germline CDR1 and CDR2: DFQATT and SNEGSKA (reference sequence). In DNA form, the CDR3 reads TGCAGTGCCGGAAACTGGGAGGGCGGCGAAGAAGAGACCCAGTACTTC. This sequence encodes CSAGNWEGGEEETQYF.

The chain joins TRBV7-2 to TRBJ2-3; 9 bases align to TRBD1. Germline V lookup: CDR1 SGHTA, CDR2 FQGNSA. Unmatched junction bases numbered 8, after V lost 7 bases and J lost 3 bases. The CDR3 spans 15 residues. CDR3 amino acids: CASNPGTGITDTQYF. CDR3 nucleotides: TGTGCCAGCAACCCGGGGACAGGGATAACAGATACGCAGTATTTT. The full variable domain, in which reference TRBV7-2 and TRBJ2-3 provide the parts outside the CDR3, is GAGVSQSPSNKVTEKGKDVELRCDPISGHTALYWYRQSLGQGLEFLIYFQGNSAPDKSGLPSDRFSAERTGGSVSTLTIQRTQQEDSAVYLCASNPGTGITDTQYFGPGTRLTVL.

This clonotype showed up just a few times. This sequence joins TRBV11-1 and TRBJ2-7; 8 nucleotides align to TRBD2. CDR3 length: 13 residues. The J segment lost 7 bases and the V segment lost 0 bases, leaving 2 bases of the junction unmatched. From germline, CDR1 is SGHAT and CDR2 FQDESV (reference sequence). The CDR3 protein is CASSLATSGEQYF. CDR3 in DNA: TGTGCCAGCAGCTTAGCTACTAGCGGAGAGCAGTACTTC. The full variable domain, its missing parts supplied by reference TRBV11-1 and TRBJ2-7, is EAEVAQSPRYKITEKSQAVAFWCDPISGHATLYWYRQILGQGPELLVQFQDESVVDDSQLPKDRFSAERLKGVDSTLKIQPAELGDSAMYLCASSLATSGEQYFGPGTRLTVT.

This clonotype was detected many times. The chain carries TRBV5-1 and TRBJ1-5, with D possibly TRBD1 on 5 matching bases. The V end was cut by 4 bases, the J end by 2 bases, with 16 bases between. The length of the CDR3 is 16 residues. CDR1 SGHRS and CDR2 YFSETQ come from the germline V gene. The CDR3 DNA follows: TGCGCCAGCAGCCTGGGGACTATGGGGGGCAATCAGCCCCAGCATTTT. It encodes CASSLGTMGGNQPQHF.

This clonotype was counted many times. V is TRBV20-1 and J is TRBJ2-1; D might be TRBD2 (6 bases). Germline lookup yields CDR1 DFQATT and CDR2 SNEGSKA (reference sequence). This CDR3 has 13 amino acids. V was shortened by 7 bases and J by 0 bases, with 10 bases between the two germline ends. CDR3 sequence: CSGGVSSYNEQFF. The DNA for the CDR3 is TGCAGTGGCGGGGTTAGCTCCTACAATGAGCAGTTCTTC.

This clonotype has just one count. The chain recombines TRBV18 with TRBJ1-1, with D unresolved. The CDR3 extends over 14 amino acids. Trimming stripped 2 bases from V and 5 bases from J, with 12 bases between. Per germline, CDR1 KGHSH and CDR2 LQKENI. The CDR3 coding sequence is TGTGCCAGCTCACCAGAGGGCCCGAGGACTGAAGCTTTCTTT. It specifies CASSPEGPRTEAFF.

Ten or more counts support this clonotype. The rearrangement uses TRBV6-1 and TRBJ2-1; D uncertain. Between the trimmed V and J ends, which lost 6 bases and 2 bases, there was a span of 26 bases. Germline values: CDR1 MNHNS, CDR2 SASEGT. The CDR3 length is 19 residues. The CDR3: CASSSTHHLNTVPYNEQFF. The CDR3 nucleotides are TGTGCCAGCAGCTCAACGCATCATCTTAACACGGTCCCCTACAATGAGCAGTTCTTC.

V and J are TRBV5-5 and TRBJ1-5; D gene ambiguous. From germline, CDR1 is SGHKS and CDR2 YYEKEE (reference sequence). The CDR3 length is 14 residues. V lost 2 bases and J 7 bases, leaving 13 bases between the germline ends. The CDR3 here is CASSFDLKGQPQHF. In nucleotides, the CDR3 is TGTGCCAGCAGCTTTGACCTAAAAGGCCAGCCCCAGCATTTT.

This rearrangement joins TRBV5-6 to TRBJ2-7, with TRBD2 matching 14 bases. V lost 5 bases and J lost 6; bases outside the gene matches: 13. CDR1 and CDR2 (germline): SGHDT, YYEEEE. This CDR3 comprises 17 residues. The CDR3, as DNA: TGTGCCAGCAGTTCGGGGACTAGCGGGAGCGTACTCCTCGAGCAGTACTTC. It is translated as CASSSGTSGSVLLEQYF.

This clonotype showed up many times. V gene TRBV6-5 combines with J gene TRBJ2-5; 7 bases line up with TRBD2. The trim removed 0 bases at V and 5 bases at J, leaving 3 bases unmatched. CDR1 is MNHEY, CDR2 SVGAGI, per germline. This CDR3 spans 14 amino acids. The CDR3 reads CASSYSREWETQYF. The CDR3 coding sequence is TGTGCCAGCAGTTACTCGCGGGAGTGGGAGACCCAGTACTTC.